The next 3 T cell receptor beta chains were all read from a single sample in a study of OX40 agonist ivuxolimab in advanced cancers. The data were produced by immunoSEQ multiplex PCR, yet TCRdb's version contains in-frame clones alone and is incomplete. There are 91,000 or so clones in the sample; 80% to 90% occur only once, and less than 2% lies in the top ten. This material consisted of CD4+ or CD8+ T cells sorted from blood, taken in a trial of the OX40 agonist ivuxolimab. These receptors were obtained from an adult with an advanced solid tumor such as melanoma, head and neck, liver or kidney cancer.

Written as DNA, the CDR3 is TGTGCCAGCAGTCTCCCTAGCAGGAACGAGCAGTACTTC. Translating gives CASSLPSRNEQYF. V is TRBV6-6 and J is TRBJ2-7; possible D gene TRBD2, 5 bases. The CDR3 has 13 amino acids. The V and J ends lost 5 bases and 5 bases respectively, with 13 bases between them. Germline V lookup: CDR1 MNHNY, CDR2 SVGAGI (reference sequence).

This sequence joins TRBV7-3 and TRBJ2-7; 10 positions match TRBD1. CDR3 size: 14 residues. Unmatched junction bases numbered 1, after V lost 4 bases and J lost 1 base. Per germline, CDR1 SGHTA and CDR2 FQGTGA. CDR3 in amino acids: CASSSGQGSYEQYF. The CDR3 nucleotides read TGTGCCAGCAGCTCGGGACAGGGGTCCTACGAGCAGTACTTC.

The genes are TRBV28 and TRBJ2-4; TRBD2 agrees at 10 bases. The CDR3 extends over 18 amino acids. Germline CDR1 MDHEN, CDR2 SYDVKM. Trimming removed 2 bases from V and 3 bases from J; junction bases left unmatched: 10. CDR3 in DNA: TGTGCCAGCAGTTTAAGGCTAGCGGGAGTGTTCGACAAAAACATTCAGTACTTC. Amino acid sequence: CASSLRLAGVFDKNIQYF.